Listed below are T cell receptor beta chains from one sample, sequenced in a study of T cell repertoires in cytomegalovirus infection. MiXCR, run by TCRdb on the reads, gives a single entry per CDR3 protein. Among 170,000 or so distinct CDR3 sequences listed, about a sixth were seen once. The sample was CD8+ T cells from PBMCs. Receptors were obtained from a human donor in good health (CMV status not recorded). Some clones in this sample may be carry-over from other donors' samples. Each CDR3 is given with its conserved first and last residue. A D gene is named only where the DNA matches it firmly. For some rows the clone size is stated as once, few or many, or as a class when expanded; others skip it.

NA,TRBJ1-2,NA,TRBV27,TGTGCCAGCAGTTTCAGGGGCCTTAACTATGGCTACACCTTC,CASSFRGLNYGYTF
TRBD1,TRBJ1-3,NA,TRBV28,TGTGCCAGCAGGTTGTATAGGACAGGCTCTGGAAACACCATATATTTT,CASRLYRTGSGNTIYF
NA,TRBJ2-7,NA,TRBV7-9,TGTGCCAGCAGCTTAGCGGGGGGAGAGACCTACGAGCAGTACTTC,CASSLAGGETYEQYF
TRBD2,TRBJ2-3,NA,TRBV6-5,TGTGCCAGCAGTTACGGGACGGGACTACAGTATTTT,CASSYGTGLQYF
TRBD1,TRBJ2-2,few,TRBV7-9,TGTGCCAGCAGCTTAAGGGGGACAGTGGACACCGGGGAGCTGTTTTTT,CASSLRGTVDTGELFF
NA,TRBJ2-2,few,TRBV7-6,TGTGCCAGCAGCTTAGTTGCCGGGCCCGGGGAGCTGTTTTTT,CASSLVAGPGELFF
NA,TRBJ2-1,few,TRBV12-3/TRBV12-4,TGTGCCAGCAGTTTAGTTAGAACGGATGAGCAGTTCTTC,CASSLVRTDEQFF
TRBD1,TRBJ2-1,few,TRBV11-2,TGTGCCAGCAGCGGTCCGGGACAGGGCTACAATGAGCAGTTCTTC,CASSGPGQGYNEQFF
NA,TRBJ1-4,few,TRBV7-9,TGTGCCAGCAGCATTAAGGGGTCTAATGAAAAACTGTTTTTT,CASSIKGSNEKLFF
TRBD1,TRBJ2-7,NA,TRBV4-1,TGCGCCAGCAGCCAAGTGGAGGACAGGGGAGCCGAGCAGTACTTC,CASSQVEDRGAEQYF
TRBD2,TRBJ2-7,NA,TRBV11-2,TGTGCCAGCAGCACAACTAGCGGGTGGTTCTTCTACGAGCAGTACTTC,CASSTTSGWFFYEQYF
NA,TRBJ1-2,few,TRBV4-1,TGCGCCAGCAGCCCTGACGCCTCCTATGGCTACACCTTC,CASSPDASYGYTF
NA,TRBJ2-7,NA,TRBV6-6,TGTGCCAGCATTAAGGGTGGGGAGCAGTACTTC,CASIKGGEQYF
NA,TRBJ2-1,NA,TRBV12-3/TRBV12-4,TGTGCCAGCAGTGGGGGAAGCTCCTACAATGAGCAGTTCTTC,CASSGGSSYNEQFF
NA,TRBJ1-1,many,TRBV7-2,TGTGCCAGCAGCCACGTACAGTTGAACACTGAAGCTTTCTTT,CASSHVQLNTEAFF
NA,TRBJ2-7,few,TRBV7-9,TGTGCCAGCAGCTTAGCGTACGTGGACGAGCAGTACTTC,CASSLAYVDEQYF
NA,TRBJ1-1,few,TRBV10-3,TGTGCCATCAGCGAGGGACCTGAAGCTTTCTTT,CAISEGPEAFF
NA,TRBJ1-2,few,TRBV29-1,TGCAGCGTTGAAGATCTTTATAAGGGGCGTAACTATGGCTACACCTTC,CSVEDLYKGRNYGYTF
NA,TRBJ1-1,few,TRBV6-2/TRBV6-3,TGTGCCAGTACACTCGTATCGAACACTGAAGCTTTCTTT,CASTLVSNTEAFF
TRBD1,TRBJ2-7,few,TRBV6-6,TGTGCCAGCAGGTTCGGACAGGGGAGAACCTACGAGCAGTACTTC,CASRFGQGRTYEQYF
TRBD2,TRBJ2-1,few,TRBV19,TGTGCCAGTAGTGATTCTAGCGGGGTTTACAATGAGCAGTTCTTC,CASSDSSGVYNEQFF
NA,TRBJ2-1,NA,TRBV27,TGTGCCAGCAGTTCTTACGCTTCAGGGCTCAATGAGCAGTTCTTC,CASSSYASGLNEQFF
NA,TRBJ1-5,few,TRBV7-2,TGTGCCAGCAGCTTAACCGGGCCCTATAGCAATCAGCCCCAGCATTTT,CASSLTGPYSNQPQHF
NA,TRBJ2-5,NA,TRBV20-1,TGCAGTGCCCCAGAGGGGGACTGGAGGGAGACCCAGTACTTC,CSAPEGDWRETQYF
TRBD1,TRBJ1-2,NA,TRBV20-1,TGCAGTACTAGCCGGACAGGTGAAGTCTACACCTTC,CSTSRTGEVYTF
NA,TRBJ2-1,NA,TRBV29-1,TGCAGCGGGGGGAAACCTGAGCAGTTCTTC,CSGGKPEQFF
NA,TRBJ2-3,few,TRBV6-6,TGTGCCAGCAGTTACTATAGGACTTCGTTCACAGATACGCAGTATTTT,CASSYYRTSFTDTQYF
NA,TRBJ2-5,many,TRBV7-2,TGTGCCAGCAGCTGGAGTCACGAGGAGGAAGAGACCCAGTACTTC,CASSWSHEEEETQYF
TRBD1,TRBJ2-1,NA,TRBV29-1,TGCAGCGTTGAAAACGACAGGGGGCTTTTAAATGAGCAGTTCTTC,CSVENDRGLLNEQFF
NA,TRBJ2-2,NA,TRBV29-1,TGCAGCGTTGAGGCGGATAACACCGGGGAGCTGTTTTTT,CSVEADNTGELFF
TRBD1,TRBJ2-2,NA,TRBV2,TGTGCCAGCACTTCCCCCGACAGGGGGAACACCGGGGAGCTGTTTTTT,CASTSPDRGNTGELFF
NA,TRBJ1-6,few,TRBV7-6,TGTGCCAGCAGCTTAGGAGGGGTAGACCTCCACTTT,CASSLGGVDLHF
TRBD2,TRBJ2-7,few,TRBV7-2,TGTGCCAGCAGCTTACTCGCGGGGGGGCAGTACGAGCAGTACTTC,CASSLLAGGQYEQYF
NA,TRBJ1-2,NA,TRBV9,TGTGCCAGCGGAAATGGCTACACCTTC,CASGNGYTF
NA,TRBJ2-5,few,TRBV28,TGTGCCAGCAACCCTTACATGCGGGAGACCCAGTACTTC,CASNPYMRETQYF
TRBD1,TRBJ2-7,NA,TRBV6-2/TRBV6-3,TGTGCCAGCAGCTGGGGACAGGGCTCGTCCTACGAGCAGTACTTC,CASSWGQGSSYEQYF
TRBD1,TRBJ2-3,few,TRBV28,TGTGCCAGCAGACCACAGGGGGAGTATGGAGATACGCAGTATTTT,CASRPQGEYGDTQYF
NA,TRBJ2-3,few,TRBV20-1,TGCAGTGCCCGAGAGGATGCTTCTAGCACAGATACGCAGTATTTT,CSAREDASSTDTQYF
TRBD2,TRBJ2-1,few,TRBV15,TGTGCCACCAGCACTAGCGGGGCTTACAATGAGCAGTTCTTC,CATSTSGAYNEQFF
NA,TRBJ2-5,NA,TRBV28,TGTGCCAGCACCCGATTCGGCAGTCGAGAGACCCAGTACTTC,CASTRFGSRETQYF
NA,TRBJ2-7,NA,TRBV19,TGTGCCAGTAGTATCCGGACGGCAAGGAGTGGTGGGAACTACGAGCAGTACTTC,CASSIRTARSGGNYEQYF
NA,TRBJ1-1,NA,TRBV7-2,TGTGCCAGCAGCCTGCGGGGGGTATCAGTTTCTGAAGCTTTCTTT,CASSLRGVSVSEAFF
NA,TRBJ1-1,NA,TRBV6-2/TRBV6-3,TGTGCCAGCAGTTACTCTGATTGGCTGAACACTGAAGCTTTCTTT,CASSYSDWLNTEAFF
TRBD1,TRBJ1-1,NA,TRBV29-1,TGCAGCGCTCCCCTGACAGGGACCACTGAAGCTTTCTTT,CSAPLTGTTEAFF
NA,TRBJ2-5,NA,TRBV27,TGTGCCAGCAGTGGAGCCGGGGCGGGGGAGACCCAGTACTTC,CASSGAGAGETQYF